This T cell receptor beta chain originates from a study of a mutant IDH1 vaccine in newly diagnosed glioma (dated by TCRdb to the early 2020s). Study-wide context: Across visits V03 through V10, patients got a total of eight vaccinations, given in weeks 1, 3, 5, 7, 11, 15, 19 and 23. Vaccination began 4-6 weeks after radiotherapy alone, or alongside temozolomide cycles in the chemotherapy-containing groups. Of the approximately 30 treated patients, around 62% were male and around 38% were female, and a mean age of roughly 37 years was recorded. Before enrollment, patients had received standard therapy of radiotherapy alone, temozolomide alone, or radiochemotherapy with temozolomide; most received the combination. Peripheral blood samples were drawn at six visits, namely V03 (baseline), V05, V07, V10, V12 and V13. Longitudinal TCRB deep sequencing was performed for around 23 treated patients wherever samples were available for exploratory analyses.

Details on this clone: Its cognate antigen has yet to be identified. Base qualities were left out, and no much larger clone turns up one base away.

Taken with the paper, the label for time point translates to: week 5, during vaccination. Each vaccine dose was 300 ug of a 20-mer mutant IDH1 peptide in Montanide, given subcutaneously with topical imiquimod. Newly diagnosed WHO grade 3 or 4 IDH1-mutant astrocytomas showing loss of nuclear ATRX were present in the donors. The samples were drawn from NOA16, a multicentre, single-arm, open-label phase I trial in Germany that tested a mutant IDH1 peptide vaccine in humans for the first time. Genomic DNA for TCRB sequencing was extracted from EDTA blood using the DNeasy Blood and Tissue Kit. Broad study findings and their caveats: PBMC samples for TCRB deep sequencing were selected based on availability. No apparent relationship was observed between pseudoprogression and alterations in the top peripheral T cell clonotypes detected by TCRB sequencing. Across multiple MHC alleles, vaccine-induced immune responses were seen in more than 90% of patients. It was noted by the authors that analyses of patient blood samples could not be reproduced owing to sample limitations.

Library method: the immunoSEQ multiplex PCR assay. Rearranged TCR beta chain sequences were amplified with the hsTCRB Kit following the manufacturer's protocol. An Illumina MiSeq was used to sequence the TCRB libraries. Processing in the source paper ran as follows. Demultiplexing, trimming and gene mapping were performed with the kit vendor's proprietary platform. TCRdb stores this immuneACCESS table with in-frame sequences only. Part of the clones is absent; in the studies checked, under half of the shortfall reflects unresolved V genes, and no reason is known for the rest. Clone size and the V and J calls come from that table; the DNA yielded D and trimming. The table for this sample lists fewer than 35,000 clones; roughly 54% of them were counted only once. Approximately 10% of the sample rests with the top ten. From a lookup of the germline V gene (reference sequence), CDR1 and CDR2 are PRHDT and FYEKMQ. Trimming removed 6 bases from V and 7 bases from J; the gene matches leave 9 bases unexplained. The CDR3, cysteine through phenylalanine, is 15 amino acids long. Only CDR3 DNA is held: 45 bases, read in frame from base 1.

The sequencing here drew on PBMCs, taken from a glioma patient whose treatment included an IDH1 peptide vaccine. The rearrangement combines TRBV13 with TRBJ1-4; a stretch of 9 junction bases matches TRBD1. This TCR was recovered from a woman aged 18-30 years with glioma. The DNA sequence follows: TGTGCCAGCAGTCAGGCCGGGACAGGGCCTGAAAAACTGTTTTTT. It translates to CASSQAGTGPEKLFF.